Below are 15 T cell receptor beta chains sequenced from a single sample in a study of beta chain features in type 1 diabetes. These receptors have no known antigen. Whole-study findings and limits: Moderate yet significant TCRB CDR3 shortening was seen in Type 1 diabetes patients in all four CD4+ subsets.

Every bit of the isolated RNA underwent reverse transcription, so sequencing read expressed TCRB transcripts. Generated by immunoSEQ multiplex PCR, the TCRdb table keeps only in-frame clones and is missing some. The table includes roughly 730,000 clones, about an eighth detected once. Material for sequencing was naive CD4+ T cells from blood. These receptors were collected from a man aged 18 to 30 with type 1 diabetes.

The table lists this clone with a few counts. V usage is TRBV5-4 and J usage is TRBJ2-3; 7 bases line up with TRBD1. CDR3 size: 16 residues. Germline V lookup: CDR1 SGHNT, CDR2 YYREEE (reference sequence). Trimming took 3 bases from V and 1 from J; bases not matched to a gene: 8. The CDR3 region has the DNA TGTGCCAGCAGCTGGAACAGGGGAGCAGGCACAGATACGCAGTATTTT. Translating it yields CASSWNRGAGTDTQYF.

The chain has TRBV19 and TRBJ1-6; D gene unclear. V was shortened by 2 bases and J by 10 bases, with 12 bases between the two germline ends. CDR3 length: 14 amino acids. The germline V gene encodes CDR1 LNHDA and CDR2 SQIVND (reference sequence). The CDR3: CASSISGSNSPLHF. DNA of the CDR3: TGTGCCAGTAGTATAAGTGGGAGCAACTCACCCCTCCACTTT.

V is TRBV28 and J is TRBJ2-7; D is perhaps TRBD1 (5 bases). The CDR3 sequence is 14 residues long. V lost 4 bases, J lost 2 bases, and 12 bases lay in between. Per germline, CDR1 MDHEN and CDR2 SYDVKM. Written as DNA, the CDR3 is TGTGCCAGCAGTTCCCCAGGGATCCCCTACGAGCAGTACTTC. Protein: CASSSPGIPYEQYF.

V usage is TRBV9 and J usage is TRBJ1-5; D is perhaps TRBD1 (6 bases). The CDR3 consists of 14 residues. Germline assignment: CDR1 SGDLS and CDR2 YYNGEE. V shed 4 bases and J shed 3 bases, with 11 bases lying between them. The chain's CDR3 is CASSPQGYNQPQHF. In DNA form, the CDR3 reads TGTGCCAGCAGCCCCCAGGGGTACAATCAGCCCCAGCATTTT.

This clone was detected a few times. The chain uses TRBV12-5 and TRBJ2-1; D remains unclear. This CDR3 is built from 16 residues. Germline loops: CDR1 LGHNT, CDR2 FRNRAP. V lost 0 bases and J 1 base, leaving 10 bases between the germline ends. In DNA, the CDR3 is TGTGCTAGTGGTTTGGTAGTCACCCATTCCTACAATGAGCAGTTCTTC. Translation gives CASGLVVTHSYNEQFF.

This clone showed up just a few times. The rearrangement uses TRBV7-2 and TRBJ1-6, with 9 bases identical to TRBD1. The trim removed 9 bases at V and 5 bases at J, leaving 5 bases unmatched. The CDR3 spans 14 residues. The germline CDR1 and CDR2 sequences are SGHTA and FQGNSA. The CDR3 sequence is CASQGQGNNSPLHF. The CDR3 DNA reads as TGTGCCAGTCAGGGACAGGGTAATAATTCACCCCTCCACTTT.

This clone was recorded a few times. The V gene is TRBV2, the J gene TRBJ1-5, with 9 bases fitting TRBD1. J lost 4 bases, V lost 7 bases, and 5 bases had no gene match. Per germline, CDR1 SNHLY and CDR2 FYNNEI. This CDR3 is 14 amino acids long. This CDR3 is CASIRTGENQPQHF. The CDR3 DNA sequence: TGTGCCAGCATCCGGACAGGGGAGAATCAGCCCCAGCATTTT.

CDR3 region: CASSLGETETQYF. As DNA, the CDR3 is TGTGCCAGCAGCTTAGGCGAAACGGAGACCCAGTACTTC. This chain uses TRBV7-7 with TRBJ2-5, with D unresolved. Per germline, CDR1 SSHAT and CDR2 FNYEAQ (reference sequence). V was clipped by 1 base and J by 5 bases, with 8 bases between them. The CDR3 totals 13 residues.

This clone was counted a few times. The V gene is TRBV2, the J gene TRBJ1-3; TRBD1 aligns across 7 bases. V lost 6 bases and J lost 8; bases outside the gene matches: 7. The CDR3 totals 13 residues. CDR1 and CDR2 from the germline V gene are SNHLY and FYNNEI. The CDR3 sequence is CASSATGLDTIYF. The CDR3, as DNA: TGTGCCAGCAGCGCGACAGGGTTGGACACCATATATTTT.

The CDR3 sequence is CSVEGGSSYNEQFF. The CDR3 nucleotides are TGCAGCGTTGAAGGGGGGTCCTCCTACAATGAGCAGTTCTTC. J is TRBJ2-1 and V is TRBV29-1, with D perhaps assigned TRBD1 or TRBD2 (5 bases each). V dropped 1 base and J dropped 0 bases, with 7 bases sitting between them. The length of the CDR3 is 14 residues. Germline values: CDR1 SQVTM, CDR2 ANQGSEA.

The J gene is TRBJ2-1, the V gene TRBV15; TRBD2 matches 11 bases. The germline V gene encodes CDR1 LNHNV and CDR2 YYDKDF (reference sequence). The CDR3 length is 16 residues. After removal of 7 bases from V and 7 bases from J, the junction contained 12 bases not matched to a gene. The CDR3 nucleotides read TGTGCCACCACCCCTGGGACTAGCGGTTTCACGAATGAGCAGTTCTTC. Its translation is CATTPGTSGFTNEQFF.

This clone appeared a few times. The chain has TRBV2 and TRBJ2-7; either TRBD1 or TRBD2 may supply D (6 bases each). The V and J ends lost 1 base and 5 bases respectively, with 15 bases between them. Germline V lookup: CDR1 SNHLY, CDR2 FYNNEI. The CDR3 runs 15 residues. The CDR3 sequence is CASSEEIAGGNEQYF. For the CDR3, the DNA is TGTGCCAGCAGTGAAGAAATCGCCGGGGGCAACGAGCAGTACTTC.

This clone turned up a few times. The identical CDR3 is also encoded by other nucleotide sequences in the sample. The chain is built from TRBV30 and TRBJ1-5; maybe TRBD1 (6 bases). The CDR3 runs 14 residues. V lost 0 bases to trimming and J lost 2 bases, with 8 bases between them. Germline loops: CDR1 GTSNPN, CDR2 SVGIG (reference sequence). The CDR3 DNA follows: TGTGCCTGGAGTGTACAGGGCGGCAATCAGCCCCAGCATTTT. Its translation is CAWSVQGGNQPQHF.

J is TRBJ1-5 and V is TRBV4-1; D uncertain. V lost 0 bases to trimming and J lost 7 bases, with 13 bases between them. The V gene's germline CDR1 is MGHRA and CDR2 YSYEKL. This CDR3 comprises 15 residues. The DNA for the CDR3 is TGCGCCAGCAGCCAAGATCGGGGTTCGTGGCAGCCCCAGCATTTT. Amino acid sequence: CASSQDRGSWQPQHF.

This clone came up a few times. J is TRBJ2-7 and V is TRBV6-5; D is possibly TRBD1 (5 bases). V was trimmed by 6 bases and J by 5 bases, leaving 20 bases between them. Germline-derived CDR1 and CDR2 are MNHEY and SVGAGI. The CDR3 runs to 15 residues. The CDR3 DNA follows: TGTGCCAGCAGATCCAGACGGGTAGGGGTCAACGAGCAGTACTTC. Translation: CASRSRRVGVNEQYF.